This TCR beta chain was sequenced during a study of shared clonotypes between healthy human individuals. Method: immunoSEQ multiplex PCR; TCRdb's copy keeps in-frame clones and lacks some. This table holds about a million clones, 75% found once. The count of this clone is one. At one end the junction does not follow the germline gene, possibly because of a read error. Germline CDR1 MNHEY, CDR2 SVGAGI. This CDR3 contains 13 residues. Into CD45RA+ naive and CD45RA-negative memory subsets, the CD4+ cells were split. The J gene is TRBJ2-5, the V gene TRBV6-5; D might be TRBD2 (7 bases). This TCR was recovered from a man aged 18 to 30 in good health. The sample taken for sequencing was memory CD4+ T cells sorted from blood. The sample's subset: CD45RA-negative fraction. The DNA of the CDR3 is TGTGCCAGCAGACCAACAGGGCCGGGGGGCCACCACTTC. It specifies CASRPTGPGGHHF.